This TCR beta chain was found in a study of blood T cell repertoires in COVID-19 (dated by TCRdb to 2019 to 2021). As for the study more broadly: Samples from collaborators originated in the United States, Italy and Spain and spanned both the acute and convalescent phases of COVID-19. The samples were drawn from the first 160 participants of the ongoing ImmuneRACE study and from 1,254 subjects provided by 6 global collaborators. The repertoires were released in a freely available public database intended as a resource for research on the immune response to SARS-CoV-2. Nearly every sample came with metadata listing a de-identified subject ID, COVID-19 status, age in years and sex. Deeply sampled blood TCRbeta repertoires from subjects exposed to, actively infected with, or recovered from COVID-19 were included in the dataset. Where HLA class I and class II types were available, the types were taken from metadata supplied by the sample provider, not from assay-based typing. The prospective study material was composed of cDNA or gDNA derived from T cells, B-cell-depleted T cells, or PBMCs.

The immunoSEQ Assay, a bias-controlled multiplex PCR, was used to amplify TCRbeta CDR3 regions from genomic DNA. The paper's processing steps were these. The number of nucleated cells in each sample was estimated by amplification of reference gene primers within the assay. To quantify the absolute abundance of each unique TCRbeta CDR3 rearrangement, sequence reads were collapsed and filtered. For each sample, productive Simpson clonality was calculated as the square root of Simpson's diversity index over productive rearrangements. TCRdb's version of the immuneACCESS table is confined to in-frame rearrangements and falls short of the full clone set. An unresolved V gene accounts for under half of the shortfall where checked; the remainder is of unknown origin. The V and J calls and clone size come from that table; D and trimming were worked out from the DNA. The sample profile shows 250,000 to 300,000 clones; around 89% of them were found once. Of the sample, about 4.6% falls within the top ten clones.

V trim: 4 bases; J trim: 0 bases; unmatched bases: 8. The CDR3 contains 16 residues, cysteine and phenylalanine counted. The CDR3 DNA has 48 bases and is translated from base 1. CDR1 and CDR2 were assigned from the germline V gene as SGDLS and YYNGEE. General findings and caveats noted by the study authors: How much clinical and demographic metadata was included differed by source and by participant, and the metadata was provided uncurated.

Each collaborating institution followed its own protocols to collect whole blood in K2EDTA tubes. For TCRbeta analysis, collaborators shipped samples in one of three forms: frozen whole blood, isolated PBMCs, or DNA extracted from either of those sample types. About this clone: Its antigen has not been determined. Base quality data are lacking; no much larger clone is found one base away.

This clonotype was obtained from a man in his forties or fifties with acute or convalescent COVID-19. What was sequenced was peripheral blood. The V gene is TRBV9 and the J gene is TRBJ1-2, with TRBD1 matching 8 junction bases. The CDR3 in this case is CASSPVAGGPNYGYTF. The nucleotide sequence reads TGTGCCAGCAGCCCAGTCGCAGGGGGCCCTAACTATGGCTACACCTTC.